A selection of T cell receptor beta chains follows, all from one sample in a study of blood T cell repertoires in COVID-19. The data were produced by immunoSEQ multiplex PCR, yet TCRdb's version contains in-frame clones alone and is incomplete. The table includes some 150,000 clones, approximately 81% detected once. Sequenced input: peripheral blood. These receptors all stem from a woman aged 60-75 years with active or convalescent COVID-19. Both conserved end residues are part of each CDR3. A D gene is named only where the DNA matches it firmly. Expanded clones are given a class, and other clones once, few, many or no size at all.

TRBJ1-2 NA NA TRBV28 TGTGCCAGCAGCTCCGGGACTACCTATGGCTACACCTTC CASSSGTTYGYTF
TRBJ2-1 TRBD2 once TRBV27 TGTGCCAGCAGTCCACAATCGGGCGGGAGGGCCAGAAATGAGCAGTTCTTC CASSPQSGGRARNEQFF
TRBJ2-5 TRBD2 NA TRBV7-2 TGTGCCAGCCTAGGGCTAGCGGGAATGAAGACCCAGTACTTC CASLGLAGMKTQYF
TRBJ2-7 NA NA TRBV7-2 TGTGCCAGCAGCCGGACTCAATCCTACGAGCAGTACTTC CASSRTQSYEQYF
TRBJ1-2 NA few TRBV7-2 TGTGCCAGCAGCTTACGACAGGCCCAGGGCTACACCTTC CASSLRQAQGYTF
TRBJ2-5 NA NA TRBV7-3 TGTGCCAGCAGCTCCGGGGGTCGGGAGACCCAGTACTTC CASSSGGRETQYF
TRBJ2-7 TRBD1 NA TRBV3-1/TRBV3-2 TGTGCCAGCAGCGCCCGGGACAGGGGGGGCTACGAGCAGTACTTC CASSARDRGGYEQYF
TRBJ1-2 NA few TRBV5-1 TGCGCCAGCAGCTTGGGGGCTGTCGCGTATGGCTACACCTTC CASSLGAVAYGYTF
TRBJ1-1 NA NA TRBV19 TGTGCCAGTAGTATCCCGGGGTGGACGGAGAACACTGAAGCTTTCTTT CASSIPGWTENTEAFF
TRBJ2-1 TRBD2 NA TRBV5-4 TGTGCCAGCAGCTTGGAACTAGCGGAGAATGAGCAGTTCTTC CASSLELAENEQFF
TRBJ1-5 NA NA TRBV28 TGTGCCAGCAGCCGACAGTTAAATCAGCCCCAGCATTTT CASSRQLNQPQHF
TRBJ1-3 TRBD1 NA TRBV5-5 TGTGCCAGCAGCTCTTCAGGGGGCGCGGAGGGAAACACCATATATTTT CASSSSGGAEGNTIYF
TRBJ1-2 NA NA TRBV28 TGTGCCAGCAGTCGGGAGACAGTCTATGGCTACACCTTC CASSRETVYGYTF
TRBJ2-1 TRBD2 once TRBV4-1 TGCGCCAGCAGCCAACCGACTAGCGGGAGTTGGAATGAGCAGTTCTTC CASSQPTSGSWNEQFF
TRBJ2-1 TRBD2 few TRBV2 TGTGCCAGCAGGCCTGCTAGCGGGGGGGCCGATGAGCAGTTCTTC CASRPASGGADEQFF
TRBJ1-4 TRBD1 few TRBV5-1 TGCGCCAGCAGCTTCTCTCAGGGGGGCGAAAAACTGTTTTTT CASSFSQGGEKLFF
TRBJ2-1 TRBD1 NA TRBV27 TGTGCCAGTAGCGACAGGGGAAGTAACGATGAGCAGTTCTTC CASSDRGSNDEQFF
TRBJ1-5 TRBD1 once TRBV10-3 TGTGCCATCAGTGACTCGACAGGGGACAATCAGCCCCAGCATTTT CAISDSTGDNQPQHF
TRBJ2-3 TRBD2 once TRBV24-1 TGTGCCACCAGTGAGTCCTCGTGGGGCGGGGGGGCCACAGATACGCAGTATTTT CATSESSWGGGATDTQYF
TRBJ1-1 NA few TRBV6-5 TGTGCCAGCATCGCCGCTAGGGGGGGAAGCACTGAAGCTTTCTTT CASIAARGGSTEAFF
TRBJ2-2 TRBD1 NA TRBV19 TGTGCCAGTAGTATTGGGGGACAGTACACCGGGGAGCTGTTTTTT CASSIGGQYTGELFF
TRBJ2-1 TRBD2 NA TRBV7-2 TGTGCCAGCAGCTTAGCAGGCGGGAGCGCTAATGAGCAGTTCTTC CASSLAGGSANEQFF
TRBJ1-1 TRBD1 NA TRBV19 TGTGCCAGTAGTTCCTCTCATGGGGGCCCCAGGGGGACTGAAGCTTTCTTT CASSSSHGGPRGTEAFF
TRBJ2-7 TRBD1 NA TRBV2 TGTGCCAGTAGCAAGGGTGGGGACAGGATCCACGAGCAGTACTTC CASSKGGDRIHEQYF
TRBJ1-1 TRBD1 many TRBV6-5 TGTGCCAGTCGCACAGGGGGTCGCACTGAAGCTTTCTTT CASRTGGRTEAFF
TRBJ2-2 TRBD1 NA TRBV24-1 TGTGCCACCAGTAAACAGGGGAAGAACGCCGGGGAGCTGTTTTTT CATSKQGKNAGELFF
TRBJ1-5 NA NA TRBV5-1 TGCGCCAGCAGCCCACTTCAAGGAGCGGTTCAGCCCCAGCATTTT CASSPLQGAVQPQHF
TRBJ1-6 NA NA TRBV19 TGTGCCAGTAGCTATACGACAGATAATTCACCCCTCCACTTT CASSYTTDNSPLHF
TRBJ2-3 NA NA TRBV11-2 TGTGCCAGCATTCCGTACGGGCCAGGGGATACGCAGTATTTT CASIPYGPGDTQYF
TRBJ2-2 TRBD2 NA TRBV2 TGTGCCAGCACTTCTAGCGGGGGGCTCACCGGGGAGCTGTTTTTT CASTSSGGLTGELFF
TRBJ2-3 TRBD1 NA TRBV4-2 TGTGCCAGCAGCCAAGGGGCAGGGGGCGTGAGCACAGATACGCAGTATTTT CASSQGAGGVSTDTQYF
TRBJ2-5 NA NA TRBV5-1 TGCGCCAGCAGCTCTGAGCGGGTCGAGACCCAGTACTTC CASSSERVETQYF
TRBJ2-1 NA once TRBV12-3/TRBV12-4 TGTGCCAGCAGTTCCCTTAGCGGCGGTGAGCAGTTCTTC CASSSLSGGEQFF
TRBJ1-1 TRBD1 few TRBV4-3 TGCGCCAGCAGCCAAGATTATCGGACAGGGAACACTGAAGCTTTCTTT CASSQDYRTGNTEAFF
TRBJ2-1 TRBD2 NA TRBV27 TGTGCCAGCAACCAACTAGCGGAGGCCTCCAATGAGCAGTTCTTC CASNQLAEASNEQFF
TRBJ1-2 TRBD1 few TRBV9 TGTGCCAGCAGCGCGACAGGGGGTAACTATGGCTACACCTTC CASSATGGNYGYTF
TRBJ1-2 NA few TRBV6-5 TGTGCCAGCAGTTACCTGACAGAGAATGATGGCTACACCTTC CASSYLTENDGYTF
TRBJ2-5 TRBD2 NA TRBV30 TGTGCCTGGAGGACTAGCGCGGAGACCCAGTACTTC CAWRTSAETQYF
TRBJ2-1 TRBD2 NA TRBV5-1 TGCGCCAGCGGCAATAGCGGGGTGTATGACAATGAGCAGTTCTTC CASGNSGVYDNEQFF
TRBJ1-1 NA NA TRBV28 TGTGCCAGCGGCGGGCAGATCACTGAAGCTTTCTTT CASGGQITEAFF
TRBJ2-7 TRBD2 NA TRBV7-2 TGTGCCAGCAGCTTAGTTCTCAGCGGGAGACCCTACGAGCAGTACTTC CASSLVLSGRPYEQYF
TRBJ2-5 NA NA TRBV5-1 TGCGCCAGCAGCTTGTCTGGGGCCGCCGGTGAGACCCAGTACTTC CASSLSGAAGETQYF
TRBJ1-1 NA NA TRBV10-3 TGTGCCATAGCCATAGGGGGGGACACTGAAGCTTTCTTT CAIAIGGDTEAFF
TRBJ1-4 TRBD1 NA TRBV6-5 TGTGCCACCCGCGGGACAGGGGGCGAAAAACTGTTTTTT CATRGTGGEKLFF
TRBJ2-1 TRBD2 NA TRBV2 TGTGCCACGGACCGTCTGACTAGCGGGAGGGATGAGCAGTTCTTC CATDRLTSGRDEQFF
TRBJ1-1 NA NA TRBV19 TGTGCCAGTAGTATAGTCCAGACAGCGAACACTGAAGCTTTCTTT CASSIVQTANTEAFF
TRBJ1-4 TRBD1 NA TRBV6-6 TGTGCCAGCAGTTACTCGGCAGGGGGCCTTAATGAAAAACTGTTTTTT CASSYSAGGLNEKLFF
TRBJ2-6 TRBD1 NA TRBV28 TGTGCCAGCAGTTTAGGGACAGGGAGATGGGCTGGGGCCAACGTCCTGACTTTC CASSLGTGRWAGANVLTF
TRBJ2-3 TRBD2 NA TRBV28 TGTGCCAGCAGCCCCACGGGGGGTAGCGGGAGGGGAAGCACAGATACGCAGTATTTT CASSPTGGSGRGSTDTQYF
TRBJ2-3 NA NA TRBV5-1 TGCGCCAGCAGCTTGGTCCCCAGTAGCACAGATACGCAGTATTTT CASSLVPSSTDTQYF
TRBJ2-7 NA NA TRBV7-2 TGTGCCAGCAGCCCGTGGTCGGGGTCCTACGAGCAGTACTTC CASSPWSGSYEQYF